The next 15 T cell receptor beta chains were all read from a single sample in a study of CD8 T cells in ankylosing spondylitis. MiXCR was run by TCRdb on the 5' RACE reads, yielding one entry per CDR3 protein. The repertoire holds 200,000 to 300,000 distinct CDR3 sequences, 30% to 35% seen once, with around 4.4% in the top ten. The sample was blood, either unsorted or a sorted T cell fraction (not recorded which). The receptors originated from a male donor with ankylosing spondylitis or in good health (not recorded which).

The count of this clonotype is one. The V call is TRBV20-1, the J call TRBJ2-6; possible D gene TRBD1, 5 bases. Germline CDR1 DFQATT, CDR2 SNEGSKA (reference sequence). Trimming pared 6 bases from V and 0 bases from J, leaving 18 bases between. The CDR3 is made up of 17 amino acids. CDR3: CSAPITGRGSGANVLTF. CDR3 nucleotides: TGCAGTGCGCCTATTACAGGAAGGGGCTCTGGGGCCAACGTCCTGACTTTC.

This chain connects TRBV5-5 to TRBJ2-1; no firm D call. Trimming took 0 bases from V and 0 from J, leaving 7 bases between them. Germline CDR1 SGHKS, CDR2 YYEKEE (reference sequence). The CDR3 covers 15 residues. The CDR3 DNA sequence: TGTGCCAGCAGCTTGGCCCCCAACTCCTACAATGAGCAGTTCTTC. Translation gives CASSLAPNSYNEQFF.

The table lists this clonotype with a few counts. The chain uses TRBV20-1 and TRBJ2-1, with 8 bases lining up with TRBD2. Germline values: CDR1 DFQATT, CDR2 SNEGSKA (reference sequence). The V segment lost 5 bases and the J segment 5 bases; nucleotides outside the gene matches: 5. There are 13 residues in the CDR3. CDR3 sequence (DNA): TGCAGTGCTGGAGCGGGGGTAGACAATGAGCAGTTCTTC. The encoded protein is CSAGAGVDNEQFF.

The gene calls are TRBV5-1 and TRBJ2-3, with D perhaps matching TRBD1 (6 bases). The V end was cut by 6 bases, the J end by 1 base, with 12 bases between. There are 14 residues in the CDR3. Germline V gene lookup returns CDR1 SGHRS and CDR2 YFSETQ. CDR3: CASTPGVGTDTQYF. DNA for the CDR3: TGCGCCAGCACGCCAGGGGTAGGCACAGATACGCAGTATTTT. Filled out from reference TRBV5-1 and TRBJ2-3, the complete variable domain reads KAGVTQTPRYLIKTRGQQVTLSCSPISGHRSVSWYQQTPGQGLQFLFEYFSETQRNKGNFPGRFSGRQFSNSRSEMNVSTLELGDSALYLCASTPGVGTDTQYFGPGTRLTVL.

This clonotype was observed a handful of times. The chain combines TRBV4-1 with TRBJ1-2; 8 bases map to TRBD1. The germline V gene has CDR1 MGHRA and CDR2 YSYEKL. The CDR3 runs 15 residues. The trim removed 4 bases at V and 6 bases at J, leaving 10 bases unmatched. CDR3 nucleotide sequence: TGCGCCAGCAGCCGACAACAGGGGGTTGTTGATGGCTACACCTTC. Residues: CASSRQQGVVDGYTF.

This clonotype has just a few counts. CDR3 amino acids: CASSSTGSTYYNEQFF. In DNA form, the CDR3 reads TGTGCCAGCAGCTCAACAGGGAGTACGTACTACAATGAGCAGTTCTTC. This chain connects TRBV5-6 to TRBJ2-1; tentatively, D is TRBD1 (6 bases). Deletions cut 3 bases from V and 3 bases from J, with 16 bases between. Germline CDR1 and CDR2: SGHDT and YYEEEE. The length of the CDR3 is 16 residues.

The chain employs TRBV6-5 and TRBJ1-1, with TRBD1 identical over 8 bases. The CDR3 sequence is 15 residues long. V shed 2 bases, J shed 8 bases, and the junction held 10 bases outside the gene matches. Germline CDR1 reads MNHEY; CDR2 reads SVGAGI. CDR3 loop: CASSYGGLDREEAFF. For the CDR3, the DNA is TGTGCCAGCAGTTACGGCGGACTGGACAGGGAGGAAGCTTTCTTT.

This clonotype was counted between two and nine times. The chain links TRBV20-1 to TRBJ1-1; D gene uncertain. Deletions cut 0 bases from V and 0 bases from J, with 11 bases between. Germline CDR1 is DFQATT and CDR2 is SNEGSKA (reference sequence). The CDR3 runs to 15 residues. CDR3 in DNA: TGCAGTGCTAGAGATCCCCCCGCAGTGAACACTGAAGCTTTCTTT. This sequence encodes CSARDPPAVNTEAFF.

The rearrangement joins TRBV5-1 to TRBJ2-1; D may be TRBD2 (5 bases). This CDR3 is 14 amino acids long. Germline CDR1 SGHRS, CDR2 YFSETQ. Trimming cost V 4 bases and J 8 bases, with 16 bases left between them. CDR3 sequence reads: CASSPLRQDYEQFF. The CDR3 DNA reads as TGCGCCAGCAGCCCCCTAAGGCAGGACTATGAGCAGTTCTTC.

The rearrangement uses TRBV20-1 and TRBJ2-3; 8 bases line up with TRBD1. Germline values: CDR1 DFQATT, CDR2 SNEGSKA (reference sequence). The CDR3 runs 15 residues. V was pared by 4 bases and J by 0 bases, with 6 bases of the junction left unmatched. The CDR3 bases are TGCAGTGCTATCACCGGGACAGGCAGCACAGATACGCAGTATTTT. Translated, it gives CSAITGTGSTDTQYF.

This clonotype was seen a handful of times. V is TRBV20-1 and J is TRBJ2-7; D is possibly TRBD1 or TRBD2 (6 bases each). Trimming removed 5 bases at V and 5 bases at J, with 25 bases between. The CDR3 length is 16 residues. Looked up from germline, CDR1 is DFQATT and CDR2 is SNEGSKA (reference sequence). The DNA for the CDR3 is TGCAGTGCTCCAGCAGGGAGACAGGAGGGTAGTCACGAGCAGTACTTC. It yields the protein CSAPAGRQEGSHEQYF.

The chain uses TRBV7-2 and TRBJ2-7; 7 bases fit TRBD2. Germline CDR1 is SGHTA and CDR2 is FQGNSA. V lost 5 bases, J lost 3 bases, and 10 bases stayed unmatched. This CDR3 has 15 amino acids. The CDR3: CASSAGGGAVYEQYF. CDR3 DNA: TGTGCCAGCAGCGCCGGCGGGGGAGCAGTCTACGAGCAGTACTTC. The full variable domain, rest sourced from reference TRBV7-2 and TRBJ2-7, is GAGVSQSPSNKVTEKGKDVELRCDPISGHTALYWYRQSLGQGLEFLIYFQGNSAPDKSGLPSDRFSAERTGGSVSTLTIQRTQQEDSAVYLCASSAGGGAVYEQYFGPGTRLTVT.

This clonotype was recorded a few times. The chain recombines TRBV12-3 or TRBV12-4 with TRBJ2-3; 7 positions agree with TRBD2. This CDR3 has 16 residues. Trimming cost V 5 bases and J 5 bases; bases outside gene matches: 13. CDR3 sequence (DNA): TGTGCCAGCAGTCCCCCGGGACTACCAGCGCGAGATACGCAGTATTTT. Translation gives CASSPPGLPARDTQYF.

This clonotype was observed a handful of times. CDR3 nucleotides: TGTGCCAGCAGCCTCATCGGGTCCATGAACACTGAAGCTTTCTTT. Protein product: CASSLIGSMNTEAFF. The chain uses TRBV3-1 and TRBJ1-1, with unresolved D. CDR1 LGHDT and CDR2 YNNKEL come from the germline V gene (reference sequence). The CDR3 is 15 residues long. Trimming stripped 4 bases from V and 0 bases from J, with 12 bases between.

The chain links TRBV28 to TRBJ2-3; 7 bases align to TRBD2. Trimming at V came to 3 bases and at J to 2 bases, leaving 8 bases not matched to a gene. This CDR3 has 16 amino acids. Looked up from germline, CDR1 is MDHEN and CDR2 is SYDVKM. In DNA form, the CDR3 reads TGTGCCAGCAGTTTGACAGCGGGGATCCACACAGATACGCAGTATTTT. It translates to CASSLTAGIHTDTQYF.